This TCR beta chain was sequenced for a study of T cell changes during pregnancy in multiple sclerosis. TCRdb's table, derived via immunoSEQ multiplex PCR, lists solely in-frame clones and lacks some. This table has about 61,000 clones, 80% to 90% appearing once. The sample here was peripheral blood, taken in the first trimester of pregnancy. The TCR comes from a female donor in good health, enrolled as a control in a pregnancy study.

The CDR3 DNA follows: TGTGCCTGGAGTCCACAGGGATTCGCTGAAGCTTTCTTT. Translating gives CAWSPQGFAEAFF. This rearrangement joins TRBV30 to TRBJ1-1, with D possibly TRBD1 on 6 matching bases. Looked up from germline, CDR1 is GTSNPN and CDR2 is SVGIG (reference sequence). V was trimmed by 2 bases and J by 6 bases, leaving 13 bases between them. There are 13 residues in the CDR3.